This is a list of T cell receptor beta chains from one sample in a study of shared clonotypes between healthy human individuals. Libraries were prepared by immunoSEQ multiplex PCR; TCRdb keeps only in-frame clonotypes and omits some of them. The sample shows 2,500,000 or so clones, 85% to 95% of them seen only once. The specimen sequenced was naive CD4+ T cells from PBMCs. The receptor source for this set is a man younger than 30 in good health. Some clones in this sample may be carry-over from other donors' samples. CDR3s leave out the opening cysteine and the closing phenylalanine or tryptophan. Each record gives: V gene, J gene, D gene, CDR3 protein. A D gene is named only where the DNA matches it firmly.

>TRBV10-1|TRBJ2-7|TRBD2
ASSATSGTPYEQY
>TRBV18|TRBJ2-7|TRBD2
AGGTSGSPYEQY
>TRBV27|TRBJ2-2|TRBD1
ASSLWANQGARTGELF
>TRBV7-2|TRBJ2-7|.
ASSLVFAGDHEQY
>TRBV6-1|TRBJ2-5|.
ASSAYSVQTQY
>TRBV18|TRBJ1-4|.
ASSQDLNEKLF
>TRBV4-3|TRBJ1-4|TRBD1
ASTSYRGQGEEKLF
>TRBV7-2|TRBJ1-2|.
ASSPRWVRRNDGYT
>TRBV2|TRBJ2-5|.
ASSQRIQETQY
>TRBV2|TRBJ2-7|TRBD1
ASSSTGTAYEQY
>TRBV14|TRBJ2-1|.
ASSQDYGQAYNEQF
>TRBV28|TRBJ1-2|.
ASSLTQGVANGYT
>TRBV7-9|TRBJ1-2|.
ASSLEAGRNGYT
>TRBV5-1|TRBJ2-1|.
ASSRGGAGYNEQF
>TRBV9|TRBJ2-5|.
ASSVPGTGETQY
>TRBV27|TRBJ2-5|.
ASSLSDTRGETQY
>TRBV7-6|TRBJ1-3|.
ASIPGSDNTIY
>TRBV7-2|TRBJ2-1|TRBD2
ASSLSSGSYNEQF
>TRBV6-5|TRBJ1-2|.
ASSPQGNYGYT
>TRBV5-1|TRBJ2-3|.
ASSPPQVTDTQY
>TRBV28|TRBJ1-2|.
ASSSNPGWYGYT
>TRBV29-1|TRBJ2-3|.
SVDSTRRGQY
>TRBV6-1|TRBJ2-2|.
ASSETDTGELF
>TRBV2|TRBJ2-4|.
ASTEGRAGAKNIQY
>TRBV7-8|TRBJ2-4|.
ASSLSRNIQY
>TRBV7-9|TRBJ2-7|.
ASSHPSDDEQY
>TRBV14|TRBJ2-2|TRBD1
ASSPIGQGFASGPGELF
>TRBV4-1|TRBJ2-7|TRBD2
ASSQGPTSGSSYEQY
>TRBV5-6|TRBJ1-2|.
ASSLAGNYGYT
>TRBV6-5|TRBJ1-1|.
ASSGGTGNTEAF
>TRBV12-5|TRBJ2-7|TRBD1
ASAPGQGSYEQY
>TRBV28|TRBJ2-1|.
ASRPPGRYNEQF
>TRBV2|TRBJ2-7|TRBD2
ARRTSGSNEQY
>TRBV7-3|TRBJ2-1|.
ASSSYYGEQF
>TRBV18|TRBJ2-5|.
ASSISLLSQETQY
>TRBV11-3|TRBJ2-7|.
ASSPRDGAYEQY
>TRBV5-4|TRBJ2-7|.
ASSRATDYEQY
>TRBV2|TRBJ1-2|.
ASTQEYDYGYT
>TRBV5-8|TRBJ2-5|.
ASSLGVTQETQY
>TRBV30|TRBJ2-7|.
AWSVRGTRSYEQY
>TRBV9|TRBJ1-1|.
ASSVQPGSEAF
>TRBV6-4|TRBJ2-2|.
ASSDRGAGELF